The next 16 T cell receptor beta chains were all read from a single sample in a study of T cell repertoires in cytomegalovirus infection. These receptors have no identified antigens. Using its own MiXCR run on the reads, TCRdb lists one record per CDR3 protein. The data show 100,000 to 150,000 distinct CDR3 sequences, with 30% to 40% seen just once and under 65% held by the top ten. The sample was CD8+ T cells from cultured PBMCs, taken from culture after CMV antigen stimulation. The receptors were sampled from a human donor in good health (CMV status not recorded). Some clones in this sample may be carry-over from other donors' samples.

The chain has TRBV7-9 and TRBJ1-1; the match to TRBD1 covers 10 bases. V lost 4 bases and J lost 6; bases outside the gene matches: 5. Germline loops: CDR1 SEHNR, CDR2 FQNEAQ (reference sequence). This CDR3 comprises 14 residues. CDR3 loop: CASSSTGGSPEAFF. The DNA of the CDR3 is TGTGCCAGCAGCTCGACAGGGGGCTCACCTGAAGCTTTCTTT.

This chain joins TRBV4-1 and TRBJ1-5; maybe TRBD1 (5 bases). From germline, CDR1 is MGHRA and CDR2 YSYEKL. This CDR3 is built from 15 residues. Trimming shortened V by 3 bases and J by 1 base, and 10 bases separated the two germline ends. The CDR3 DNA follows: TGCGCCAGCAGCCACGAATGGGGGAGCAATCAGCCCCAGCATTTT. Protein: CASSHEWGSNQPQHF.

Ten or more counts support this clonotype. The chain employs TRBV20-1 and TRBJ2-2, with TRBD1 matching 12 bases. CDR1 is DFQATT, CDR2 SNEGSKA, per germline (reference sequence). This CDR3 spans 16 amino acids. V lost 5 bases, J lost 3 bases, and 7 bases stayed unmatched. CDR3 coding DNA: TGCAGTGCTTGGGACAGGGGGCGCGGGGACACCGGGGAGCTGTTTTTT. Encoded protein: CSAWDRGRGDTGELFF.

This clonotype is deemed medium-sized. The rearrangement uses TRBV7-9 and TRBJ2-2, with D unresolved. The germline V gene encodes CDR1 SEHNR and CDR2 FQNEAQ (reference sequence). V shed 0 bases and J shed 0 bases, with 8 bases lying between them. There are 16 residues in the CDR3. The CDR3 loop reads CASSLAYTSNTGELFF. CDR3 bases: TGTGCCAGCAGCTTAGCTTACACATCGAACACCGGGGAGCTGTTTTTT.

About this clonotype itself: A clone one base away is much larger, so this may be a read error. The chain combines TRBV12-5 with TRBJ1-1; D may be TRBD1 (5 bases). CDR3 length: 14 residues. Germline V gene data show CDR1 as LGHNT and CDR2 as FRNRAP. The CDR3 DNA is TGTGCTAGTGTCTCCCGGGACGGGAACACTGAAGCTCTCTTT. Translating it yields CASVSRDGNTEALF.

CDR3 region: CASSPVGTGEDEQFF. The CDR3 region has the DNA TGCGCCAGCAGCCCCGTAGGGACAGGGGAAGATGAGCAGTTCTTC. This chain connects TRBV4-1 to TRBJ2-1; TRBD1 matches at 10 bases. CDR1 and CDR2 from the germline V gene are MGHRA and YSYEKL. The CDR3 consists of 15 residues. V lost 4 bases to trimming and J lost 8 bases; unmatched junction nucleotides: 8.

The chain combines TRBV19 with TRBJ2-1, with D possibly called TRBD1 or TRBD2 (6 bases each). This CDR3 region has 15 residues. Trimming removed 1 base from V and 8 bases from J, with 15 bases in between. From germline, CDR1 is LNHDA and CDR2 SQIVND (reference sequence). CDR3 in amino acids: CASSIVGGLGDEQFF. The DNA of the CDR3 is TGTGCCAGTAGTATAGTGGGGGGCCTTGGCGATGAGCAGTTCTTC. Combining the CDR3 with reference TRBV19 and TRBJ2-1 gives the whole variable domain DGGITQSPKYLFRKEGQNVTLSCEQNLNHDAMYWYRQDPGQGLRLIYYSQIVNDFQKGDIAEGYSVSREKKESFPLTVTSAQKNPTAFYLCASSIVGGLGDEQFFGPGTRLTVL.

The CDR3 loop reads CASSLSGNGPYEQYF. The CDR3 DNA reads as TGTGCCAGCAGTTTATCAGGGAATGGGCCCTACGAGCAGTACTTC. The rearrangement uses TRBV27 and TRBJ2-7, with no clear D. The germline V gene has CDR1 MNHEY and CDR2 SMNVEV (reference sequence). V was pared by 0 bases and J by 2 bases, with 11 bases between. There are 15 residues in the CDR3.

The rearrangement joins TRBV27 to TRBJ2-7; 10 nucleotides align to TRBD1. Germline CDR1 reads MNHEY; CDR2 reads SMNVEV (reference sequence). Unmatched junction bases numbered 3, after V lost 4 bases and J lost 3 bases. The CDR3 runs 14 residues. The CDR3 region has the DNA TGTGCCAGCAGTTCGACAGGGGGCGGCTACGAGCAGTACTTC. Translation: CASSSTGGGYEQYF.

The chain is built from TRBV6-2 or TRBV6-3 and TRBJ1-1; unclear D gene. CDR3 length equals 17 residues. The V end was cut by 0 bases, the J end by 0 bases, with 14 bases between. In germline, CDR1 is MNHEY, CDR2 SVGEGT. Written as DNA, the CDR3 is TGTGCCAGCAGTTACTCGGCTGTCGGTCTTATGAACACTGAAGCTTTCTTT. Translating it yields CASSYSAVGLMNTEAFF.

This clonotype has just a few counts. This chain links TRBV7-8 with TRBJ2-7; 7 positions match TRBD1. V lost 2 bases to trimming and J lost 3 bases; unmatched junction nucleotides: 7. The CDR3 totals 15 residues. Germline V CDR1 and CDR2: SGHVS, FQNEAQ. The CDR3 DNA reads TGTGCCAGCAGCTTACCACCCAGGGGGATCTACGAGCAGTACTTC. This sequence encodes CASSLPPRGIYEQYF. The full variable domain, its missing parts supplied by reference TRBV7-8 and TRBJ2-7, is GAGVSQSPRYKVAKRGQDVALRCDPISGHVSLFWYQQALGQGPEFLTYFQNEAQLDKSGLPSDRFFAERPEGSVSTLKIQRTQQEDSAVYLCASSLPPRGIYEQYFGPGTRLTVT.

This clonotype occurred a few times. J is TRBJ1-6 and V is TRBV20-1, with 8 bases that match TRBD1. The CDR3 runs to 13 residues. CDR1 DFQATT and CDR2 SNEGSKA come from the germline V gene (reference sequence). The J segment lost 14 bases and the V segment lost 3 bases, leaving 9 bases of the junction unmatched. CDR3 amino acids: CSARDRDTVALHF. In DNA form, the CDR3 reads TGCAGTGCTAGGGACAGGGATACGGTGGCCCTCCACTTT.

This clonotype was picked up a small number of times. The V gene is TRBV2, the J gene TRBJ2-7; D unclear. Trimming took off 0 bases at V and 1 base at J, with 7 bases between the two ends. The CDR3 loop spans 14 amino acids. Germline loops: CDR1 SNHLY, CDR2 FYNNEI. CDR3 in DNA: TGTGCCAGCAGTGAAGCAGGTTCTTCCTACGAGCAGTACTTC. This sequence encodes CASSEAGSSYEQYF. The variable domain in full, completed from reference TRBV2 and TRBJ2-7, reads EPEVTQTPSHQVTQMGQEVILRCVPISNHLYFYWYRQILGQKVEFLVSFYNNEISEKSEIFDDQFSVERPDGSNFTLKIRSTKLEDSAMYFCASSEAGSSYEQYFGPGTRLTVT.

At least ten counts were recorded for this clonotype. The V call is TRBV7-9, the J call TRBJ2-1; D uncertain. This CDR3 has 12 amino acids. V was cut by 5 bases and J by 10 bases, with 12 bases left in between. CDR1 and CDR2 (germline): SEHNR, FQNEAQ (reference sequence). CDR3 sequence (DNA): TGTGCCAGCAGCCCCACGACATTCGAGCAGTTCTTC. Amino acids: CASSPTTFEQFF. Drawing the rest from reference TRBV7-9 and TRBJ2-1, the complete variable domain is DTGVSQNPRHKITKRGQNVTFRCDPISEHNRLYWYRQTLGQGPEFLTYFQNEAQLEKSRLLSDRFSAERPKGSFSTLEIQRTEQGDSAMYLCASSPTTFEQFFGPGTRLTVL.

This clonotype was found a few times. The V gene is TRBV7-8, the J gene TRBJ1-1; D might be TRBD1 (5 bases). This CDR3 has 14 amino acids. Trimming took off 3 bases at V and 3 bases at J, with 11 bases between the two ends. The germline V gene encodes CDR1 SGHVS and CDR2 FQNEAQ. CDR3 DNA: TGTGCCAGCAGCTTTGCAGGGACGGACACTGAAGCTTTCTTT. This translates into CASSFAGTDTEAFF.

This clonotype was seen a few times. The chain uses TRBV6-1 and TRBJ2-7; D is ambiguous. This CDR3 spans 11 amino acids. The germline V gene encodes CDR1 MNHNS and CDR2 SASEGT. The ends were cut back, 0 bases at V and 10 bases at J, with 7 bases in the middle. The DNA for the CDR3 is TGTGCCAGCAGTGAAGCGATCGAACAGTACTTC. Its protein product is CASSEAIEQYF.